The rows below give T cell receptor beta chains drawn from one sample of a study of blood T cell repertoires in COVID-19. The table came from immunoSEQ multiplex PCR; TCRdb's copy has only in-frame clones and leaves some out. The sample yields approximately 460,000 clones, about 91% seen once. What was sequenced was peripheral blood. These receptor sequences come from a man younger than 35 with COVID-19, enrolled during active disease. CDR3s include the opening cysteine and the closing phenylalanine or tryptophan. A D gene is named only where the DNA matches it firmly. Clone size, where shown, is once, few, many, or a class for clones that have expanded.

D: NA
J: TRBJ1-1
size: NA
length: 13
V: TRBV12-3/TRBV12-4
DNA: TGTGCCAGCAGTTTAAATCAGAACACTGAAGCTTTCTTT
CDR3: CASSLNQNTEAFF

D: NA
J: TRBJ2-3
size: NA
length: 14
V: TRBV19
DNA: TGTGCCAGTAGTCCAGGGGTTTTTAGAGATACGCAGTATTTT
CDR3: CASSPGVFRDTQYF

D: TRBD2
J: TRBJ2-2
size: NA
length: 15
V: TRBV28
DNA: TGTGCCAGCAGGGGAGGGACGCTGAACACCGGGGAGCTGTTTTTT
CDR3: CASRGGTLNTGELFF

D: NA
J: TRBJ2-2
size: NA
length: 15
V: TRBV15
DNA: TGTGCCACCAGCACGATCAGGGGAGACACCGGGGAGCTGTTTTTT
CDR3: CATSTIRGDTGELFF

D: NA
J: TRBJ1-4
size: NA
length: 16
V: TRBV5-1
DNA: TGCGCCAGCAGCTTGGACCTCGGAGCAACTAATGAAAAACTGTTTTTT
CDR3: CASSLDLGATNEKLFF

D: TRBD1
J: TRBJ1-2
size: NA
length: 14
V: TRBV7-9
DNA: TGTGCCAGCAGCATTGACAGGGTCCCCCTGGGCTACACCTTC
CDR3: CASSIDRVPLGYTF

D: TRBD1
J: TRBJ1-1
size: NA
length: 15
V: TRBV9
DNA: TGTGCCAGCAGCGGATTAGGGGGCGGTGGGACTGAAGCTTTCTTT
CDR3: CASSGLGGGGTEAFF

D: NA
J: TRBJ1-1
size: NA
length: 15
V: TRBV6-5
DNA: TGTGCCAGCAGTCCCGGACTGTTTGTGAACACTGAAGCTTTCTTT
CDR3: CASSPGLFVNTEAFF

D: TRBD2
J: TRBJ2-3
size: NA
length: 16
V: TRBV15
DNA: TGTGCCACCAGCGGATTAGCGGGAGTTGGGACAGATACGCAGTATTTT
CDR3: CATSGLAGVGTDTQYF

D: NA
J: TRBJ1-4
size: NA
length: 15
V: TRBV4-1
DNA: TGCGCCAGCAGCCAAGAGGGGGGAAGTGCGGAAAAACTGTTTTTT
CDR3: CASSQEGGSAEKLFF

D: NA
J: TRBJ2-1
size: NA
length: 16
V: TRBV5-1
DNA: TGCGCCAGCAGCACCTCTCCTGCGGGGAGGAACAATGAGCAGTTCTTC
CDR3: CASSTSPAGRNNEQFF

D: NA
J: TRBJ2-5
size: NA
length: 15
V: TRBV7-8
DNA: TGTGCCAGCAGCTTAGCGTGGGCTTATCAAGAGACCCAGTACTTC
CDR3: CASSLAWAYQETQYF

D: NA
J: TRBJ1-5
size: NA
length: 12
V: TRBV24-1
DNA: TGTGCCACCAGTGATTTGCAGGGGCCCCAGCATTTT
CDR3: CATSDLQGPQHF

D: TRBD2
J: TRBJ2-1
size: NA
length: 15
V: TRBV19
DNA: TGTGCCAGTACTAGCCCACTAGCGGGAAACAATGAGCAGTTCTTC
CDR3: CASTSPLAGNNEQFF

D: NA
J: TRBJ2-1
size: NA
length: 11
V: TRBV20-1
DNA: TGCAGTGCTAGATTAATCAATGAGCAGTTCTTC
CDR3: CSARLINEQFF

D: TRBD1
J: TRBJ1-5
size: few
length: 16
V: TRBV7-9
DNA: TGTGCCAGCAGCTTATGGGGGCAGGGGGAATATCAGCCCCAGCATTTT
CDR3: CASSLWGQGEYQPQHF

D: NA
J: TRBJ1-1
size: NA
length: 18
V: TRBV7-8
DNA: TGTGCCAGCAGCTTAGCTTCGTGGGGCAGGGAGGCGGACACTGAAGCTTTCTTT
CDR3: CASSLASWGREADTEAFF

D: NA
J: TRBJ2-1
size: NA
length: 16
V: TRBV4-1
DNA: TGCGCCAGCAGCCACTTTGGACGGGGGAGAAACAATGAGCAGTTCTTC
CDR3: CASSHFGRGRNNEQFF

D: NA
J: TRBJ1-5
size: NA
length: 12
V: TRBV7-8
DNA: TGTGCCAGCAGCTTCAGTGATCAGCCCCAGCATTTT
CDR3: CASSFSDQPQHF

D: NA
J: TRBJ1-1
size: NA
length: 12
V: TRBV2
DNA: TGTGCCAGCAGGACAGGGAACACTGAAGCTTTCTTT
CDR3: CASRTGNTEAFF

D: TRBD2
J: TRBJ2-1
size: NA
length: 15
V: TRBV30
DNA: TGTGCCTGGAGTCCGAGACTAGCGGCCTACAATGAGCAGTTCTTC
CDR3: CAWSPRLAAYNEQFF

D: NA
J: TRBJ2-7
size: once
length: 14
V: TRBV5-1
DNA: TGCGCCAGCAGCTTGGCCATGCAAGCGCGGGAGCAGTACTTC
CDR3: CASSLAMQAREQYF

D: NA
J: TRBJ1-3
size: NA
length: 16
V: TRBV5-1
DNA: TGCGCCAGCAGCTTTGAGGGAGGGAGGTCTGGAAACACCATATATTTT
CDR3: CASSFEGGRSGNTIYF

D: TRBD1
J: TRBJ1-2
size: NA
length: 14
V: TRBV28
DNA: TGTGCCAGCAGTTTAGGAGGACAGGAGCATGGCTACACCTTC
CDR3: CASSLGGQEHGYTF

D: TRBD2
J: TRBJ2-1
size: NA
length: 19
V: TRBV4-1
DNA: TGCGCCAGCAGCCAAGATCCCCCTCTGACTAGCGGGGGGGCCTGGGAGCAGTTCTTC
CDR3: CASSQDPPLTSGGAWEQFF

D: NA
J: TRBJ2-7
size: NA
length: 11
V: TRBV29-1
DNA: TGCAGCGTTGCGTCAGTCTACGAGCAGTACTTC
CDR3: CSVASVYEQYF

D: NA
J: TRBJ2-3
size: NA
length: 16
V: TRBV5-1
DNA: TGCGCCAGCAGCTTGGGAGGATTAACACCCACAGATACGCAGTATTTT
CDR3: CASSLGGLTPTDTQYF

D: NA
J: TRBJ1-3
size: NA
length: 14
V: TRBV19
DNA: TGTGCCAGTAGCCCCAGTTGGTCTGGAAACACCATATATTTT
CDR3: CASSPSWSGNTIYF

D: NA
J: TRBJ1-6
size: NA
length: 13
V: TRBV6-5
DNA: TGTGCCAGCAGCTTGAGCAGGGGCTCACCCCTCCACTTT
CDR3: CASSLSRGSPLHF

D: TRBD2
J: TRBJ2-5
size: NA
length: 15
V: TRBV3-1/TRBV3-2
DNA: TGTGCCAGCAGCGACTCCGGGGGACTACAAGAGACCCAGTACTTC
CDR3: CASSDSGGLQETQYF

D: TRBD2
J: TRBJ2-2
size: NA
length: 16
V: TRBV5-4
DNA: TGTGCCAGCAGCCAGTCCGGGACTACGGTCCCCGGGGAGCTGTTTTTT
CDR3: CASSQSGTTVPGELFF

D: TRBD2
J: TRBJ2-1
size: NA
length: 17
V: TRBV2
DNA: TGTGCCAGCAGTGAAGAAATAACTAGCGGGGGTTACAATGAGCAGTTCTTC
CDR3: CASSEEITSGGYNEQFF

D: NA
J: TRBJ1-6
size: few
length: 15
V: TRBV2
DNA: TGTGCCAGCAATCCCCGCTCAGGCCAGGGTTCACCCCTCCACTTT
CDR3: CASNPRSGQGSPLHF

D: TRBD1
J: TRBJ2-7
size: few
length: 14
V: TRBV3-1/TRBV3-2
DNA: TGTGCCAGCAGCCAAGGGACAGGGATCTACGAGCAGTACTTC
CDR3: CASSQGTGIYEQYF

D: NA
J: TRBJ1-2
size: NA
length: 15
V: TRBV7-9
DNA: TGTGCCAGCAGGGTTGCGGGGGGACCTAACTATGGCTACACCTTC
CDR3: CASRVAGGPNYGYTF

D: TRBD2
J: TRBJ2-1
size: NA
length: 12
V: TRBV28
DNA: TGTGCCAGCAATCTAGCGGGATATGAGCAGTTCTTC
CDR3: CASNLAGYEQFF

D: TRBD2
J: TRBJ2-4
size: once
length: 15
V: TRBV5-1
DNA: TGCGCCAGCAGCTTGGCGGGGGGTGCGGGAAACATTCAGTACTTC
CDR3: CASSLAGGAGNIQYF

D: TRBD1
J: TRBJ2-7
size: NA
length: 16
V: TRBV11-2
DNA: TGTGCCAGCAGCCCGCCCCGGGACAGGGATTCCTACGAGCAGTACTTC
CDR3: CASSPPRDRDSYEQYF

D: TRBD1
J: TRBJ2-7
size: NA
length: 14
V: TRBV3-1/TRBV3-2
DNA: TGTGCCAGCAGCCGTACGGGACAGGGTTACGAGCAGTACTTC
CDR3: CASSRTGQGYEQYF

D: TRBD2
J: TRBJ2-3
size: NA
length: 14
V: TRBV10-3
DNA: TGTGCCATCAGAGGCGGGGGGAGCACAGATACGCAGTATTTT
CDR3: CAIRGGGSTDTQYF

D: TRBD1
J: TRBJ1-5
size: NA
length: 17
V: TRBV7-8
DNA: TGTGCCAGCAGCTTAGTGGTCGGACAGGGGGCGAATCAGCCCCAGCATTTT
CDR3: CASSLVVGQGANQPQHF

D: NA
J: TRBJ2-1
size: NA
length: 14
V: TRBV10-1
DNA: TGCGCCAGCAGTGAGTCCACCTACTACAATGAGCAGTTCTTC
CDR3: CASSESTYYNEQFF

D: NA
J: TRBJ2-3
size: once
length: 13
V: TRBV12-3/TRBV12-4
DNA: TGTGCCAGCAGTTTATCTAGCACAGATACGCAGTATTTT
CDR3: CASSLSSTDTQYF

D: TRBD1
J: TRBJ2-7
size: NA
length: 15
V: TRBV19
DNA: TGTGCCAGTAGTCCTAAGAGGGACAGTCTCTACGAGCAGTACTTC
CDR3: CASSPKRDSLYEQYF

D: NA
J: TRBJ2-3
size: NA
length: 14
V: TRBV7-9
DNA: TGTGCCAGCATGCGGGCATCGAACACAGATACGCAGTATTTT
CDR3: CASMRASNTDTQYF

D: NA
J: TRBJ2-1
size: NA
length: 13
V: TRBV9
DNA: TGTGCCAGCAGCGTAGCCCTCGCAGGTGAGCAGTTCTTC
CDR3: CASSVALAGEQFF

D: TRBD2
J: TRBJ2-5
size: once
length: 15
V: TRBV5-1
DNA: TGCGCCAGCAGCCCCAGCGGGAGTACAGCAGAGACCCAGTACTTC
CDR3: CASSPSGSTAETQYF

D: NA
J: TRBJ2-7
size: NA
length: 16
V: TRBV9
DNA: TGTGCCAGCAGCCCCGTTTCTGGGCAGGGAGGCCACGAGCAGTACTTC
CDR3: CASSPVSGQGGHEQYF

D: NA
J: TRBJ2-1
size: NA
length: 13
V: TRBV18
DNA: TGTGCCAGCTCCATTGGGCGTCTGGATGAGCAGTTCTTC
CDR3: CASSIGRLDEQFF

D: NA
J: TRBJ1-1
size: once
length: 17
V: TRBV18
DNA: TGTGCCAGCTCAGCAATTGATTCTCGCCAGGGAATCGCTGAAGCTTTCTTT
CDR3: CASSAIDSRQGIAEAFF

D: NA
J: TRBJ2-1
size: NA
length: 14
V: TRBV6-1
DNA: TGTGCCAGCAGTGAAGTCGGCAGGGACAATGAGCAGTTCTTC
CDR3: CASSEVGRDNEQFF

D: NA
J: TRBJ1-4
size: NA
length: 14
V: TRBV5-4
DNA: TGTGCCAGCAGCTTGGACCCGGAGCGGGAAAAACTGTTTTTT
CDR3: CASSLDPEREKLFF

D: NA
J: TRBJ2-7
size: NA
length: 14
V: TRBV10-3
DNA: TGTGCCATCAGTGAGCGGGGACACCCCTACGAGCAGTACTTC
CDR3: CAISERGHPYEQYF

D: NA
J: TRBJ2-2
size: NA
length: 15
V: TRBV5-1
DNA: TGCGCCAGCAGCCTCGGGGGGCAGAGCACCGGGGAGCTGTTTTTT
CDR3: CASSLGGQSTGELFF

D: TRBD1
J: TRBJ1-3
size: once
length: 13
V: TRBV7-8
DNA: TGTGCCAGCATAGGGGGCGGAGGAAACACCATATATTTT
CDR3: CASIGGGGNTIYF